This T cell receptor beta chain was sequenced for a study of cytomegalovirus exposure and HLA in healthy donors. Findings and caveats of the study: A later analysis found most CMV-associated TCR beta chains apparently HLA-restricted.

With respect to this clone: Antigen unknown.

It was with 60 Vbeta and 13 Jbeta primers that the PCR ran. Using immunoSEQ multiplex PCR, the repertoire was profiled, and TCRdb retains in-frame clones only, with some absent. Of about 220,000 clones listed, 82% were seen once; the top ten hold around 5.4%. There were likely unrecorded immune exposures, though donors were nominally healthy when sampled. This CDR3 contains 15 residues. The V segment lost 1 base and the J segment 7 bases; nucleotides outside the gene matches: 7. CDR1 and CDR2 (germline): MNHEY, SMNVEV (reference sequence). This TCR was recovered from a woman between 40 and 50 years old in good health and CMV-seropositive. Sample: PBMCs. This sequence joins TRBV27 and TRBJ2-1; 7 bases align to TRBD1. The chain's CDR3 is CASSLWTGLRNEQFF. The CDR3 DNA sequence: TGTGCCAGCAGTTTATGGACAGGACTTAGGAATGAGCAGTTCTTC.